Described below is a single TCR beta chain sequence and its context. This sample was taken from a study of CD8 T cells in Susac syndrome. TEMRA cells were FACS-enriched, and CD8+ and CD4+ T cells were isolated negatively. An input of roughly 0.5 to 1 ug of RNA was subjected to reverse transcription using random hexamers. TCRdb reprocessed the immunoSEQ multiplex PCR reads with MiXCR, giving one entry per CDR3 protein. This table has a few hundred thousand distinct CDR3 sequences, more than 85% appearing once. Germline loops: CDR1 SQVTM, CDR2 ANQGSEA. The CDR3 runs 11 residues. The V end was cut by 3 bases, the J end by 6 bases, with 6 bases between.

The chain joins TRBV29-1 to TRBJ2-1, with D unresolved. The source material was CD4+ T cells from PBMCs. This clonotype was obtained from a human donor with multiple sclerosis. DNA for the CDR3: TGCAGCGTTGACCTAGGCAATGAGCAGTTCTTC. Protein sequence: CSVDLGNEQFF.